The source of this TCR beta chain is a study of T cells in Graves' hyperthyroidism and ophthalmopathy. TCR beta CDR3 sequences were amplified from RNA transcripts. The TCR CDR3 was amplified in a first-round RT-PCR using the HTBI primer set. TCRdb fed the multiplex PCR reads into MiXCR, producing one record per CDR3 protein. The sample has under 40,000 distinct CDR3 sequences, around 56% seen once. At least ten counts were recorded for this clonotype. Antigen: not known. Whole-study findings and limits: The model forecast ophthalmopathy, anticipating it by a median around 6.5 months before onset. Within blood appeared most thyroid clonotypes that had expanded above 0.001.

The CDR3 contains 16 residues. Germline V lookup: CDR1 SEHNR, CDR2 FQNEAQ (reference sequence). Trimming removed 4 bases from V and 4 bases from J, with 16 bases in between. The sequence was obtained from a man aged 35 to 55 with Graves' ophthalmopathy. Sequencing used blood. This rearrangement joins TRBV7-9 to TRBJ2-2, with D perhaps TRBD2 (6 bases). The CDR3 DNA reads TGTGCCAGCAGCTCCCCACGGGGGACTGGCACCGGGGAGCTGTTTTTT. Translated, it gives CASSSPRGTGTGELFF.